This TCR beta chain was identified during a study of blood T cell repertoires in COVID-19. Study information: Samples taken during acute and convalescent COVID-19 were collected in the United States, Italy and Spain. The cDNA or gDNA used as material had been derived from T cells, B-cell-depleted T cells, or PBMCs.

In the study's own analysis: It was from reference gene primer amplification that nucleated cell counts were estimated. Measured with immunoSEQ multiplex PCR; TCRdb has only the in-frame clones, and not every one. That table is the source of V, J and clone size, and D and trimming were worked out from the DNA. Of fewer than 300,000 clones detected, about 85% appear once; the ten largest clones hold 0.85% to 0.9%. The V gene lost 6 bases and the J gene lost 4 bases, with 10 bases spanning the gap. The CDR3 is 12 amino acids. The germline CDR1 and CDR2 sequences are MDHEN and SYDVKM. Sequencing used peripheral blood. The V gene is TRBV28, the J gene TRBJ2-7; D unresolved. The receptor comes from a human donor with COVID-19, enrolled during active disease. The donor label of this sample is uncertain. CDR3 DNA sequence: TGTGCCAGCAGGCGGCTGCGTTACGAGCAGTACTTC. Protein: CASRRLRYEQYF.